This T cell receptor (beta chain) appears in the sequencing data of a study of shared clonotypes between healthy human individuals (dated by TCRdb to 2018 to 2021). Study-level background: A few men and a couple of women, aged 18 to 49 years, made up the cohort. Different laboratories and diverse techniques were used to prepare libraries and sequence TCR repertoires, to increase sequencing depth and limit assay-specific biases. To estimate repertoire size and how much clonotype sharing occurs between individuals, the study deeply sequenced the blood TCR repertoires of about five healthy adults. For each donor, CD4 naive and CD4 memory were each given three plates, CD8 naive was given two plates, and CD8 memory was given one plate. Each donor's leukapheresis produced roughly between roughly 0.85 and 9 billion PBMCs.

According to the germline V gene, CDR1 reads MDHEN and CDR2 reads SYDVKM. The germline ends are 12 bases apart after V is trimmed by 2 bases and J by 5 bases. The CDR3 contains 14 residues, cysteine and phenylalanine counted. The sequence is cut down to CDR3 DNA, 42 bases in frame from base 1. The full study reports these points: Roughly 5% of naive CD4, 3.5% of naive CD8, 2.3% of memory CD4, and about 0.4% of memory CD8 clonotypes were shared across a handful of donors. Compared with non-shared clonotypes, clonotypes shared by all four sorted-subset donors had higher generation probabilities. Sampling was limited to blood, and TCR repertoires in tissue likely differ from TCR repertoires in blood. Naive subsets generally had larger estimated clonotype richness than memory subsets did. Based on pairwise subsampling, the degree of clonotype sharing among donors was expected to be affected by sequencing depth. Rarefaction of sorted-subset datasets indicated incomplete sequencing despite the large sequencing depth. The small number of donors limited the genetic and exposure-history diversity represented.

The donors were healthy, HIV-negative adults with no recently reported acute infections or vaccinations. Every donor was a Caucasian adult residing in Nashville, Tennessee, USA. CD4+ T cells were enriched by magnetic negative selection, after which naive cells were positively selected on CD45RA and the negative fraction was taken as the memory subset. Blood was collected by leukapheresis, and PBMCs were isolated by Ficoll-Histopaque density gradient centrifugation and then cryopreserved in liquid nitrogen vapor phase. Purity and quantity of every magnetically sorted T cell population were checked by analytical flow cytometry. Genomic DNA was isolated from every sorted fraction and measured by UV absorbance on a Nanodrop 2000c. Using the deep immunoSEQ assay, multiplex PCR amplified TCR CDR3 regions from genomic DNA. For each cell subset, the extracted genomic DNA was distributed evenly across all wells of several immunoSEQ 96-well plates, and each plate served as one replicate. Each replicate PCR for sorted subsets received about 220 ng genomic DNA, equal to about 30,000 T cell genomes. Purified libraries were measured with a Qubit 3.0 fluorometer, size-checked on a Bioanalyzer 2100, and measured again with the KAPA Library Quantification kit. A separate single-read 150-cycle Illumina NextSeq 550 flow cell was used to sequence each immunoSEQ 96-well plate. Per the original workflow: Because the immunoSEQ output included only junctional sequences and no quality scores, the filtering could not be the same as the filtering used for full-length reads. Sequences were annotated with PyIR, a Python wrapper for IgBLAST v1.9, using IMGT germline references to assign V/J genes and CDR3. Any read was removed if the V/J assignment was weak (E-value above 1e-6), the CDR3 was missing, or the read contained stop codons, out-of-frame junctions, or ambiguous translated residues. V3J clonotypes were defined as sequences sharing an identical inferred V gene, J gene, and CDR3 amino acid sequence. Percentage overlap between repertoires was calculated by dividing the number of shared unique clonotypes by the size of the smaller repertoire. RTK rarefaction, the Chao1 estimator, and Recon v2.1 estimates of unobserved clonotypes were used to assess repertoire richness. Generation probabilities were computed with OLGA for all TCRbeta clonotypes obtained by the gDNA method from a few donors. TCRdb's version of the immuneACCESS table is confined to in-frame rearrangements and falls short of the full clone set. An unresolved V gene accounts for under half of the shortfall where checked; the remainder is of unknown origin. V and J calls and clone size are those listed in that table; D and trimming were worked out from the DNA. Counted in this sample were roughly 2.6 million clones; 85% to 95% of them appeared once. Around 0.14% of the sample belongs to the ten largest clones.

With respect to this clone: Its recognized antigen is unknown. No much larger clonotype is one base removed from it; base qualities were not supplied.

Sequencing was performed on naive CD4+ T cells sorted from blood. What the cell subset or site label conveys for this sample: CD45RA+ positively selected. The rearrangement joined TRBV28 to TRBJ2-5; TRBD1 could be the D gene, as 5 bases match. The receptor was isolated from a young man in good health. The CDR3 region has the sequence CASSLKQGLETQYF. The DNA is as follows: TGTGCCAGCAGTTTAAAGCAGGGTCTTGAGACCCAGTACTTC.